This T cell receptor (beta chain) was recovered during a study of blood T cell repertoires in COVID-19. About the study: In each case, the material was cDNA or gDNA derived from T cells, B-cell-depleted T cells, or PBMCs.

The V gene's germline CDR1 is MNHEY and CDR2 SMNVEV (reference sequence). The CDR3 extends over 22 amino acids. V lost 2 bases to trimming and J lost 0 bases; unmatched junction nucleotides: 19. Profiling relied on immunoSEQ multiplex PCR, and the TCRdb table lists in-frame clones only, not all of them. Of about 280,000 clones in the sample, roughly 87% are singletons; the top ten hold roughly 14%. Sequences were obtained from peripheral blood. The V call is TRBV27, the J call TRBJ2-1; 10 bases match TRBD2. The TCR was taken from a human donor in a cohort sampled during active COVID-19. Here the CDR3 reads CASSLQGWGLANTPSSYNEQFF. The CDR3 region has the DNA TGTGCCAGCAGTTTACAAGGGTGGGGACTAGCGAACACCCCGAGCTCCTACAATGAGCAGTTCTTC.